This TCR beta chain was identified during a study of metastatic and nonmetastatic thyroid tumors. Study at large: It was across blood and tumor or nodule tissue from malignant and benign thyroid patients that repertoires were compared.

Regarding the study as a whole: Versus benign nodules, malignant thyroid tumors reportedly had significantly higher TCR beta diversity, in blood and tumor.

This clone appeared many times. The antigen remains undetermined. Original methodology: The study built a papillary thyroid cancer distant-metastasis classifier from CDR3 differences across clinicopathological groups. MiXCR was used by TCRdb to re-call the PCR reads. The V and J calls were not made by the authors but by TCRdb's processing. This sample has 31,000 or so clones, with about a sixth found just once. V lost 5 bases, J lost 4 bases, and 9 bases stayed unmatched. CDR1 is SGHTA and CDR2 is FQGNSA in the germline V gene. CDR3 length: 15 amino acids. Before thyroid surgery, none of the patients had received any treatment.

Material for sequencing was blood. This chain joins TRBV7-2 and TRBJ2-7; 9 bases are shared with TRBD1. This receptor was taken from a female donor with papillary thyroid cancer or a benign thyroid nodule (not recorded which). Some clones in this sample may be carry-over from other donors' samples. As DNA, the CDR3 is TGTGCCAGCAGCCTCGCCGGGACAGGGTATTACGAGCAGTACTTC. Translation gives CASSLAGTGYYEQYF.